This T cell receptor (beta chain) emerged from a study of T cells in Graves' hyperthyroidism and ophthalmopathy. Amplification of TCR beta CDR3 regions used RNA as the template. The study used the HTBI primer set for a first-round RT-PCR of the TCR CDR3. MiXCR, applied by TCRdb to the multiplex PCR reads, yields one record per CDR3 protein. The sample has 200,000 to 250,000 distinct CDR3 sequences; 15% to 20% are singletons. Newly diagnosed patients aged 18 to 65 had hyperthyroidism of under 2 months' duration. The PBMCs studied were ones that came from approximately 9.9 ml fresh peripheral blood. Germline trimming cut 0 bases from V and 5 bases from J; bases unmatched to any gene: 10. Germline-derived CDR1 and CDR2 are DFQATT and SNEGSKA (reference sequence). CDR3 length: 16 residues. This clonotype was found many times.

Sample: blood. The sequence was collected from a man in his fifties or sixties with Graves' hyperthyroidism. V is TRBV20-1 and J is TRBJ2-5; 9 bases map to TRBD2. The CDR3 loop reads CSAREEAGGVAETQYF. The CDR3 bases are TGCAGTGCTAGAGAAGAGGCGGGAGGGGTTGCGGAGACCCAGTACTTC.